Below, 21 T cell receptor beta chains from the same sample are listed, as sequenced in a study of cytomegalovirus exposure and HLA in healthy donors. PCR used 60 Vbeta primers and 13 Jbeta primers. Some clones are missing from TCRdb's copy, which holds only in-frame ones; the method was immunoSEQ multiplex PCR. The sample has about 150,000 clones; approximately 71% are singletons. Sequenced: PBMCs. These receptor sequences come from a man aged 18 to 35 in good health and CMV-seropositive.

The chain links TRBV29-1 to TRBJ2-1, with TRBD2 identical over 8 bases. This CDR3 region has 14 residues. CDR1 and CDR2 from the germline V gene are SQVTM and ANQGSEA. V gave up 7 bases and J gave up 4 bases; unmatched junction bases: 9. The CDR3 reads CSGNGAGEYNEQFF. Written as DNA, the CDR3 is TGCAGCGGGAATGGAGCGGGAGAGTACAATGAGCAGTTCTTC.

The chain recombines TRBV4-2 with TRBJ1-5; 8 bases agree with TRBD1. The CDR3 is made up of 15 amino acids. V lost 2 bases to trimming and J lost 4 bases; unmatched junction nucleotides: 4. CDR1 LGHNA and CDR2 YNFKEQ come from the germline V gene. This CDR3 is CASSQKDRGNQPQHF. The CDR3 region has the DNA TGTGCCAGCAGCCAAAAAGACAGGGGTAATCAGCCCCAGCATTTT.

V and J are TRBV28 and TRBJ1-1; 8 positions agree with TRBD1. Unmatched junction bases numbered 8, after V lost 3 bases and J lost 2 bases. Germline V CDR1 and CDR2: MDHEN, SYDVKM. The CDR3 spans 16 residues. This chain's CDR3 is CASSLARTGINTEAFF. For the CDR3, the DNA is TGTGCCAGCAGTTTGGCAAGGACAGGGATCAACACTGAAGCTTTCTTT.

This clone is a singleton in its sample. This chain links TRBV7-9 with TRBJ2-1; a weak D match, TRBD1 (7 bases). Trimming took 5 bases from V and 8 from J, leaving 25 bases between them. The CDR3 totals 17 residues. Germline-derived CDR1 and CDR2 are SEHNR and FQNEAQ (reference sequence). The CDR3 protein is CASSQGGSGRATYEQFF. The DNA for the CDR3 is TGTGCCAGCAGCCAGGGGGGATCGGGACGGGCGACATATGAGCAGTTCTTC.

The V gene is TRBV5-4, the J gene TRBJ2-4; possible D gene TRBD2, 6 bases. Trimming took 4 bases from V and 7 from J, leaving 12 bases between them. CDR3 length: 13 amino acids. CDR1 and CDR2 (germline): SGHNT, YYREEE (reference sequence). In DNA, the CDR3 is TGTGCCAGCAGCACGGGAGAGGGCAACATTCAGTACTTC. It yields the protein CASSTGEGNIQYF.

The chain links TRBV4-2 to TRBJ2-7; 7 nucleotides match TRBD2. The germline V gene encodes CDR1 LGHNA and CDR2 YNFKEQ. V lost 2 bases, J lost 0 bases, and 4 bases stayed unmatched. The CDR3 extends over 15 amino acids. CDR3 nucleotide sequence: TGTGCCAGCAGCCAAAAGGGCGGGGGCTCCTACGAGCAGTACTTC. This sequence encodes CASSQKGGGSYEQYF.

V is TRBV10-1 and J is TRBJ1-2, with D tentatively TRBD1 (5 bases). V dropped 2 bases and J dropped 2 bases, with 12 bases sitting between them. Germline CDR1 is WNHNN and CDR2 is SYGVQD (reference sequence). CDR3 length: 15 residues. The CDR3 loop is CASSEDLAGNYGYTF. The CDR3 DNA sequence: TGCGCCAGCAGTGAGGATCTGGCAGGGAACTATGGCTACACCTTC.

The J gene is TRBJ2-5, the V gene TRBV7-2; D uncertain. V lost 4 bases, J lost 4 bases, and 10 bases lay in between. CDR3 size: 13 residues. Germline loops: CDR1 SGHTA, CDR2 FQGNSA. The CDR3 bases are TGTGCCAGCAGCTCCCGAAGAGGAGAGACCCAGTACTTC. The encoded protein is CASSSRRGETQYF.

CDR3 region: CASSDRSGGNNEQFF. Written as DNA, the CDR3 is TGTGCCAGCAGCGATCGTAGCGGGGGCAACAATGAGCAGTTCTTC. The chain has TRBV7-3 and TRBJ2-1, with TRBD2 matching over 9 bases. V lost 5 bases and J lost 5; bases outside the gene matches: 7. The CDR3 is made up of 15 amino acids. Germline values: CDR1 SGHTA, CDR2 FQGTGA.

This sequence joins TRBV6-5 and TRBJ2-5; 10 bases match TRBD1. The DNA end lines up better with TRBJ2-7; the J call may be wrong. The CDR3 loop spans 15 amino acids. CDR1 and CDR2 from the germline V gene are MNHEY and SVGAGI. The CDR3 is CASSPRQGAAYEQYF. The CDR3 DNA follows: TGTGCCAGCAGCCCCAGACAGGGGGCGGCCTACGAGCAGTACTTC.

The chain has TRBV27 and TRBJ1-4; D is possibly TRBD1 (5 bases). The CDR3 length is 13 residues. Deletions cut 3 bases from V and 10 bases from J, with 12 bases between. Germline-derived CDR1 and CDR2 are MNHEY and SMNVEV (reference sequence). In DNA, the CDR3 is TGTGCCAGCAGTTTGAGGCTCGGGGGAAAACTGTTTTTT. Amino acid sequence: CASSLRLGGKLFF.

This sequence joins TRBV27 and TRBJ2-5; 7 bases agree with TRBD2. The end of the DNA is better explained by TRBJ2-7, so the J call may be wrong. The CDR3 is 13 amino acids. The germline V gene encodes CDR1 MNHEY and CDR2 SMNVEV (reference sequence). The CDR3 spells CASSYAGEDEQYF. The DNA for the CDR3 is TGTGCCAGCAGTTATGCGGGAGAGGACGAGCAGTACTTC.

The V gene is TRBV5-1, the J gene TRBJ2-1; 8 positions agree with TRBD2. This CDR3 region has 16 residues. Germline CDR1 and CDR2: SGHRS and YFSETQ. V lost 3 bases, J lost 6 bases, and 11 bases stayed unmatched. DNA for the CDR3: TGCGCCAGCAGCTGGCGGTTAGCGGGATCTCTCAATGAGCAGTTCTTC. It codes for CASSWRLAGSLNEQFF.

The chain employs TRBV7-3 and TRBJ2-1; 9 nucleotides line up with TRBD2. V was clipped by 2 bases and J by 8 bases; unmatched bases: 4. The length of the CDR3 is 14 residues. The germline V gene has CDR1 SGHTA and CDR2 FQGTGA. The CDR3 DNA follows: TGTGCCAGCAGCTTAGGCGGGAGGGGGGATGAGCAGTTCTTC. This gives the protein CASSLGGRGDEQFF.

The V gene is TRBV18, the J gene TRBJ1-6; no definite D call. From germline, CDR1 is KGHSH and CDR2 LQKENI. The CDR3 has 15 amino acids. Trimming took 2 bases from V and 6 from J, leaving 11 bases between them. The CDR3 DNA sequence: TGTGCCAGCTCACCATTGTCTGGCTCTAATTCACCCCTCCACTTT. The encoded protein is CASSPLSGSNSPLHF.

The rearrangement uses TRBV23-1 and TRBJ2-5, with D unresolved. TRBV23-1 is recorded as an ORF, its role being uncertain. Trimming stripped 4 bases from V and 1 base from J, with 10 bases between. The CDR3 is 14 amino acids. The CDR3 spells CASSPYPVQETQYF. The CDR3 nucleotides read TGCGCCAGCAGTCCCTACCCGGTCCAAGAGACCCAGTACTTC.

This chain uses TRBV5-1 with TRBJ1-4; 7 nucleotides align to TRBD1. V was pared by 5 bases and J by 5 bases, with 6 bases of the junction left unmatched. This CDR3 is built from 14 residues. Germline V gene sequence: CDR1 SGHRS, CDR2 YFSETQ. CDR3 in DNA: TGCGCCAGCAGACGGGACAGCGGGAATGAAAAACTGTTTTTT. Its translation: CASRRDSGNEKLFF.

The sample holds a few counts of this clone. The rearrangement joins TRBV10-2 to TRBJ2-2, with D perhaps matching TRBD1 (6 bases). The V and J ends lost 5 bases and 2 bases respectively, with 15 bases between them. This CDR3 is built from 16 residues. From germline, CDR1 is WSHSY and CDR2 SAAADI. CDR3 region: CASSTTGPLNTGELFF. Here the CDR3 DNA reads TGCGCCAGCAGTACTACAGGGCCCCTAAACACCGGGGAGCTGTTTTTT.

The chain combines TRBV2 with TRBJ2-2; TRBD2 is a possible D gene (5 bases). This CDR3 is built from 14 residues. In germline, CDR1 is SNHLY, CDR2 FYNNEI. The V and J ends lost 11 bases and 5 bases respectively, with 18 bases between them. For the CDR3, the DNA is TGTGCCGCGAACCAGAGGGAAGGTACCGGGGAGCTGTTTTTT. This encodes CAANQREGTGELFF.

CDR3 nucleotides: TGTGCCAGCAGTTCCACTGGACGGACTACCTACGAGCAGTACTTC. It is translated as CASSSTGRTTYEQYF. The V gene is TRBV27, the J gene TRBJ2-7, with TRBD2 as a possible D gene (6 bases). CDR3 length: 15 residues. V lost 4 bases to trimming and J lost 2 bases, with 15 bases between them. Germline CDR1 reads MNHEY; CDR2 reads SMNVEV (reference sequence).

This chain connects TRBV9 to TRBJ1-4; perhaps TRBD1 as D (6 bases). Trimming took off 3 bases at V and 5 bases at J, with 14 bases between the two ends. The CDR3 extends over 15 amino acids. Germline loops: CDR1 SGDLS, CDR2 YYNGEE. This CDR3 reads CASSGNTGSNEKLFF. The CDR3 DNA is TGTGCCAGCAGCGGAAATACAGGGAGCAATGAAAAACTGTTTTTT. Full variable domain (outside the CDR3, taken from reference TRBV9 and TRBJ1-4): DSGVTQTPKHLITATGQRVTLRCSPRSGDLSVYWYQQSLDQGLQFLIQYYNGEERAKGNILERFSAQQFPDLHSELNLSSLELGDSALYFCASSGNTGSNEKLFFGSGTQLSVL.